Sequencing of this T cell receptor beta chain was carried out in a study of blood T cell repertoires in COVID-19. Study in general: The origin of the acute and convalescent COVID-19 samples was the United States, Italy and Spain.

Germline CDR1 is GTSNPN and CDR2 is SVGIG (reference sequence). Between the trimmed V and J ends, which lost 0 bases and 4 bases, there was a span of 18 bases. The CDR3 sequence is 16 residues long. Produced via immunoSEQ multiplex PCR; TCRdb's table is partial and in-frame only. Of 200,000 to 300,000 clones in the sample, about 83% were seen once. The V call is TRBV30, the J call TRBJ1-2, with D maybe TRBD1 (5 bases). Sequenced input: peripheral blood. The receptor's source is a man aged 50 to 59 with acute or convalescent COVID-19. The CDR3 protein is CAWSVQWRGKGYGYTF. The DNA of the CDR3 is TGTGCCTGGAGTGTACAATGGAGGGGCAAAGGCTATGGCTACACCTTC.